A selection of T cell receptor beta chains follows, all from one sample in a study of blood T cell repertoires in COVID-19. Assay used: immunoSEQ multiplex PCR; TCRdb lists only in-frame clones, some missing. The sample has about 200,000 clones; roughly 84% are singletons. The sample comprised peripheral blood. Receptors originate from a man aged 35 to 55 with acute or convalescent COVID-19. Both conserved end residues are part of each CDR3. A D gene is named only where the DNA matches it firmly. Clone size, where shown, is once, few, many, or a class for clones that have expanded.

CDR3: CASSPRTGNSGANVLTF
DNA: TGTGCCAGCTCACCACGAACAGGAAACTCTGGGGCCAACGTCCTGACTTTC
J: TRBJ2-6
size: -
D: -
V: TRBV18

CDR3: CASSFPDQPQHF
DNA: TGTGCCAGCAGTTTTCCAGATCAGCCCCAGCATTTT
J: TRBJ1-5
size: -
D: -
V: TRBV27

CDR3: CASSPPGLADYEQYF
DNA: TGTGCCAGCAGTCCTCCGGGACTAGCGGACTACGAGCAGTACTTC
J: TRBJ2-7
size: -
D: TRBD2
V: TRBV25-1

CDR3: CASSLLGLINSPLHF
DNA: TGTGCCAGCAGCTTGCTAGGACTGATTAATTCACCCCTCCACTTT
J: TRBJ1-6
size: -
D: -
V: TRBV5-5

CDR3: CSVEGTGGGADTQYF
DNA: TGCAGCGTCGAAGGCACAGGGGGCGGAGCGGATACGCAGTATTTT
J: TRBJ2-3
size: -
D: TRBD1
V: TRBV29-1

CDR3: CASSLKREGYEQYF
DNA: TGTGCCAGCAGTTTGAAACGGGAGGGCTACGAGCAGTACTTC
J: TRBJ2-7
size: -
D: TRBD2
V: TRBV27

CDR3: CASSLAGIKTDTQYF
DNA: TGTGCCAGCAGCCTCGCCGGGATCAAGACAGATACGCAGTATTTT
J: TRBJ2-3
size: -
D: -
V: TRBV11-3

CDR3: CASSENSGQGQETQYF
DNA: -
J: TRBJ2-5
size: medium-sized
D: -
V: TRBV6-4

CDR3: CASSVIENTEAFF
DNA: TGTGCCAGCAGCGTAATAGAGAACACTGAAGCTTTCTTT
J: TRBJ1-1
size: once
D: -
V: TRBV9

CDR3: CASSYGPDRAYGYTF
DNA: TGTGCCAGCAGTTACGGACCGGACAGGGCTTATGGCTACACCTTC
J: TRBJ1-2
size: few
D: TRBD1
V: TRBV6-5

CDR3: CASSPGLQETQYF
DNA: TGTGCCAGCAGCCCGGGACTGCAAGAGACCCAGTACTTC
J: TRBJ2-5
size: -
D: -
V: TRBV7-7

CDR3: CAAGGSRNYGYTF
DNA: TGTGCCGCGGGGGGCAGCCGCAACTATGGCTACACCTTC
J: TRBJ1-2
size: -
D: -
V: TRBV6-5

CDR3: CASAKGAGQPQHF
DNA: TGCGCCAGCGCTAAGGGGGCAGGTCAGCCCCAGCATTTT
J: TRBJ1-5
size: -
D: TRBD1
V: TRBV5-1

CDR3: CASSTGTSVNNEQFF
DNA: TGTGCCAGCAGTACCGGGACTAGCGTGAACAATGAGCAGTTCTTC
J: TRBJ2-1
size: -
D: TRBD2
V: TRBV6-5

CDR3: CTSTLTGNYGYTF
DNA: TGTACCAGCACTCTGACAGGCAACTATGGCTACACCTTC
J: TRBJ1-2
size: once
D: -
V: TRBV28

CDR3: CASSQDRTGDHWDTQYF
DNA: TGCGCCAGCAGCCAAGACCGGACAGGGGACCACTGGGATACGCAGTATTTT
J: TRBJ2-3
size: -
D: TRBD1
V: TRBV4-3

CDR3: CASSWTLGPGQGDGYTF
DNA: TGCGCCAGCAGCTGGACTTTGGGACCGGGACAGGGTGATGGCTACACCTTC
J: TRBJ1-2
size: -
D: TRBD1
V: TRBV5-1

CDR3: CASSREGDGYTF
DNA: TGTGCCAGCTCACGGGAGGGGGATGGCTACACCTTC
J: TRBJ1-2
size: -
D: -
V: TRBV18

CDR3: CALGKGLAGVYEQFF
DNA: TGTGCCTTAGGAAAGGGACTAGCGGGAGTCTATGAGCAGTTCTTC
J: TRBJ2-1
size: -
D: TRBD2
V: TRBV30

CDR3: CASSEARGQGGEKLFF
DNA: TGTGCCAGCAGTGAAGCTAGGGGACAGGGAGGTGAAAAACTGTTTTTT
J: TRBJ1-4
size: -
D: TRBD1
V: TRBV6-1

CDR3: CASSGGQGGGETQYF
DNA: TGCGCCAGCAGCGGCGGACAGGGCGGTGGAGAGACCCAGTACTTC
J: TRBJ2-5
size: -
D: TRBD1
V: TRBV5-1

CDR3: CASSRDHGDYGYTF
DNA: TGTGCCAGCAGCAGGGATCACGGGGACTATGGCTACACCTTC
J: TRBJ1-2
size: -
D: -
V: TRBV9

CDR3: CASSLDIAGVGETQYF
DNA: TGTGCCAGCAGCTTAGATATTGCGGGAGTAGGGGAGACCCAGTACTTC
J: TRBJ2-5
size: -
D: TRBD2
V: TRBV11-2

CDR3: CASSLDSTSTDTQYF
DNA: TGCGCCAGCAGCTTGGACAGTACTAGCACAGATACGCAGTATTTT
J: TRBJ2-3
size: few
D: -
V: TRBV5-1

CDR3: CASSSYRKGAGGEKLFF
DNA: TGTGCCAGCAGCTCATACCGGAAGGGGGCTGGCGGTGAAAAACTGTTTTTT
J: TRBJ1-4
size: -
D: TRBD1
V: TRBV5-4

CDR3: CAWRNGGSHRDTQYF
DNA: TGTGCCTGGAGAAACGGCGGGAGCCACAGAGATACGCAGTATTTT
J: TRBJ2-3
size: -
D: TRBD2
V: TRBV30

CDR3: CASSSQGANEQYF
DNA: TGTGCCAGTAGTAGTCAGGGGGCCAACGAGCAGTACTTC
J: TRBJ2-7
size: few
D: TRBD1
V: TRBV19

CDR3: CASSPTGGSSYNSPLHF
DNA: TGTGCCAGCTCACCTACAGGGGGGAGCTCCTATAATTCACCCCTCCACTTT
J: TRBJ1-6
size: -
D: TRBD1
V: TRBV18

CDR3: CASSQGEGGPFQETQYF
DNA: TGCGCCAGCAGCCAAGGGGAGGGCGGGCCCTTCCAAGAGACCCAGTACTTC
J: TRBJ2-5
size: -
D: TRBD2
V: TRBV4-1

CDR3: CASTHLAGVYIQYF
DNA: TGTGCCAGCACCCACCTAGCGGGGGTATACATTCAGTACTTC
J: TRBJ2-4
size: -
D: TRBD2
V: TRBV2

CDR3: CASSQDGGGGYGYTF
DNA: TGTGCCAGCAGCCAAGATGGGGGGGGCGGCTATGGCTACACCTTC
J: TRBJ1-2
size: -
D: -
V: TRBV3-1/TRBV3-2

CDR3: CASSQDLSQPQHF
DNA: TGTGCCAGCAGCCAAGATCTGAGCCAGCCCCAGCATTTT
J: TRBJ1-5
size: -
D: -
V: TRBV3-1/TRBV3-2

CDR3: CSASGARDTQYF
DNA: TGCAGCGCTAGCGGGGCTCGGGATACGCAGTATTTT
J: TRBJ2-3
size: -
D: TRBD2
V: TRBV29-1

CDR3: CASNDQTGRNTIYF
DNA: TGTGCCAGCAATGATCAGACAGGTAGAAACACCATATATTTT
J: TRBJ1-3
size: -
D: -
V: TRBV28

CDR3: CASSIQAGGTDTQYF
DNA: TGTGCCAGTAGTATCCAGGCAGGGGGAACAGATACGCAGTATTTT
J: TRBJ2-3
size: -
D: TRBD1
V: TRBV19

CDR3: CASSERWGGSTNEKLFF
DNA: TGTGCCAGCAGTGAACGGTGGGGAGGGTCGACTAATGAAAAACTGTTTTTT
J: TRBJ1-4
size: -
D: -
V: TRBV6-1

CDR3: CASSEGGTNEKLFF
DNA: TGTGCCAGCAGCGAGGGAGGGACTAATGAAAAACTGTTTTTT
J: TRBJ1-4
size: -
D: -
V: TRBV9

CDR3: CASSPTGGLTDTQYF
DNA: TGTGCCAGCTCACCCACGGGGGGTTTGACAGATACGCAGTATTTT
J: TRBJ2-3
size: -
D: TRBD2
V: TRBV18

CDR3: CASSSWTGGEKLFF
DNA: TGTGCCAGCAGCTCCTGGACAGGGGGTGAAAAACTGTTTTTT
J: TRBJ1-4
size: -
D: TRBD1
V: TRBV7-8

CDR3: CASSQHRQGSSTF
DNA: TGTGCCAGCAGTCAACATCGACAGGGTTCAAGCACCTTC
J: TRBJ1-2
size: -
D: TRBD1
V: TRBV2